These T cell receptor beta chains were read from a single sample in a study of blood T cell repertoires in COVID-19. The data were produced by immunoSEQ multiplex PCR, yet TCRdb's version contains in-frame clones alone and is incomplete. The sample contains about 50,000 clones, more than 70% of which appear only once. Sequencing input: peripheral blood. The origin of the receptors is a human donor in a cohort sampled during active COVID-19. CDR3s include the opening cysteine and the closing phenylalanine or tryptophan.

j_call v_call cdr3_aa
TRBJ1-4 TRBV7-2 CASSLAPGQGSEKLFF
TRBJ2-1 TRBV6-1 CASSEEFPGTGVDEQFF
TRBJ2-1 TRBV5-6 CASSAYLPYNEQFF
TRBJ2-7 TRBV5-4 CASSSAGAYEQYF
TRBJ2-7 TRBV19 CASKPGQGVSYEQYF
TRBJ2-5 TRBV7-2 CASSLNSGETQYF
TRBJ2-1 TRBV3-1/TRBV3-2 CASSQDSLGSMDDEQFF
TRBJ1-1 TRBV6-5 CASRDRGLNTEAFF
TRBJ2-5 TRBV5-4 CASSLGGLAGGQETQYF
TRBJ1-4 TRBV18 CASSPDRADEKLFF
TRBJ2-2 TRBV5-5 CASNHERHYTGELFF
TRBJ2-5 TRBV5-1 CASSIWPVYRGETQYF
TRBJ1-1 TRBV7-9 CASSFYGYRETMNTEAFF
TRBJ2-2 TRBV6-2/TRBV6-3 CASSPPEVTGELFF
TRBJ2-3 TRBV29-1 CSVESQQGTDTQYF
TRBJ1-6 TRBV19 CASATVLGNSPLHF
TRBJ2-3 TRBV7-2 CASSLVAGVIDTQYF
TRBJ2-2 TRBV24-1 CATSGAGELFF
TRBJ2-2 TRBV5-1 CASSEGSGELFF
TRBJ1-6 TRBV10-3 CAISDSSYNSPLHF